These 29 T cell receptor beta chains originate from one sample sequenced in a study of T cells in Graves' hyperthyroidism and ophthalmopathy. Researchers took RNA transcripts and amplified the TCR beta CDR3 regions from them. First-round RT-PCR with HTBI primers amplified the TCR CDR3 region. TCRdb passed the multiplex PCR reads through MiXCR, listing each CDR3 protein once. The repertoire holds roughly 500,000 distinct CDR3 sequences, with 35% to 55% as singletons. Specimen: peripheral blood or thyroid tissue (not recorded which). The receptors shown here come from an adult woman with Graves' disease, either hyperthyroidism or ophthalmopathy (not recorded which).

The J gene is TRBJ1-5, the V gene TRBV10-3; tentative D call: TRBD1 (6 bases). Looked up from germline, CDR1 is ENHRY and CDR2 is SYGVKD. The CDR3 contains 15 residues. V lost 2 bases and J 1 base, leaving 9 bases between the germline ends. Written as DNA, the CDR3 is TGTGCCATCAGTGAGAACAGGGAGAGCAATCAGCCCCAGCATTTT. Protein sequence: CAISENRESNQPQHF.

This clonotype was seen a handful of times. The chain combines TRBV24-1 with TRBJ2-1; D unresolved. The ends were cut back, 5 bases at V and 8 bases at J, with 15 bases in the middle. The CDR3 runs to 14 residues. Germline V gene sequence: CDR1 KGHDR, CDR2 SFDVKD. The CDR3 DNA sequence: TGTGCCACCAGTGGGAAGCCCCGAGTGCATGAGCAGTTCTTC. Translated: CATSGKPRVHEQFF.

This chain links TRBV7-9 with TRBJ2-3, with 9 bases that match TRBD2. V shed 6 bases and J 3 bases; nucleotides not matched to a gene: 7. The CDR3 extends over 15 amino acids. Germline V gene lookup returns CDR1 SEHNR and CDR2 FQNEAQ (reference sequence). CDR3 coding DNA: TGTGCCAGCAGAAGAAGCGGGGGGCAGACAGATACGCAGTATTTT. Its translation: CASRRSGGQTDTQYF.

Ten or more counts support this clonotype. The genes are TRBV6-2 or TRBV6-3 and TRBJ1-1; D gene ambiguous. Germline loops: CDR1 MNHEY, CDR2 SVGEGT. The CDR3 runs 14 residues. Trimming took 7 bases from V and 1 from J, leaving 13 bases between them. The CDR3 here is CASNPTLRNTEAFF. The CDR3 DNA reads TGTGCCAGCAACCCAACCCTAAGGAACACTGAAGCTTTCTTT.

This clonotype was seen many times. V usage is TRBV5-8 and J usage is TRBJ1-4; 7 bases are shared with TRBD1. The CDR3 covers 15 residues. The V gene's germline CDR1 is SGHTS and CDR2 YDEGEE. V was pared by 4 bases and J by 4 bases, with 7 bases of the junction left unmatched. In DNA form, the CDR3 reads TGTGCCAGCAGCGCGAGACAGGGCTTTAATGAAAAACTGTTTTTT. It yields the protein CASSARQGFNEKLFF.

The chain couples TRBV25-1 to TRBJ1-1; TRBD1 matches 10 bases. Germline CDR1 MGHDK, CDR2 SYGVNS. The junction had 5 bases not matched to a gene; V was cut back by 4 bases and J by 3 bases. This CDR3 contains 15 residues. CDR3 coding DNA: TGTGCCAGCAGTGCCTCCGGGACAGGGGACACTGAAGCTTTCTTT. Its protein product is CASSASGTGDTEAFF. Looking up the rest from reference TRBV25-1 and TRBJ1-1 gives the full variable domain: EADIYQTPRYLVIGTGKKITLECSQTMGHDKMYWYQQDPGMELHLIHYSYGVNSTEKGDLSSESTVSRIRTEHFPLTLESARPSHTSQYLCASSASGTGDTEAFFGQGTRLTVV.

In its sample, this clonotype was seen many times. J is TRBJ1-1 and V is TRBV3-1; D is perhaps TRBD1 (5 bases). Looked up from germline, CDR1 is LGHDT and CDR2 is YNNKEL (reference sequence). Trimming stripped 3 bases from V and 11 bases from J, with 13 bases between. The CDR3 totals 12 residues. The CDR3 is CASSQVQGLAFF. The CDR3 nucleotides read TGTGCCAGCAGCCAGGTTCAGGGTTTGGCTTTCTTT.

In its sample, this clonotype was seen a few times. The V call is TRBV10-3, the J call TRBJ1-2; 8 bases are a match to TRBD1. Germline CDR1 is ENHRY and CDR2 is SYGVKD. This CDR3 region has 14 residues. Germline trimming cut 2 bases from V and 3 bases from J; bases unmatched to any gene: 2. CDR3 bases: TGTGCCATCAGTGAGGACAGGGGCGACTATGGCTACACCTTC. Protein product: CAISEDRGDYGYTF.

This clonotype was observed at least ten times. J is TRBJ1-1 and V is TRBV7-9; D is unclear. V was trimmed by 5 bases and J by 5 bases, leaving 12 bases between them. Looked up from germline, CDR1 is SEHNR and CDR2 is FQNEAQ (reference sequence). The CDR3 spans 13 residues. The CDR3 loop is CASSQVGKTEAFF. CDR3 nucleotides: TGTGCCAGCAGCCAGGTGGGGAAGACTGAAGCTTTCTTT.

The chain couples TRBV2 to TRBJ2-4; D perhaps matches TRBD2 (6 bases). Per germline, CDR1 SNHLY and CDR2 FYNNEI. CDR3 length: 17 amino acids. Trimming took off 4 bases at V and 0 bases at J, with 16 bases between the two ends. CDR3 nucleotides: TGTGCCAGCAGTGTTAGCGGTCCTTACCTAGCCAAAAACATTCAGTACTTC. Protein: CASSVSGPYLAKNIQYF.

The V and J genes are TRBV2 and TRBJ2-1, with 9 bases identical to TRBD2. The CDR3 spans 16 residues. V shed 5 bases, J shed 9 bases, and the junction held 14 bases outside the gene matches. Germline V lookup: CDR1 SNHLY, CDR2 FYNNEI. The CDR3 reads CASSYYVAGEVGEQFF. CDR3 coding DNA: TGTGCCAGCAGTTACTACGTAGCGGGAGAGGTCGGTGAGCAGTTCTTC.

There are many counts of this clonotype. The CDR3 DNA follows: TGTGCCAGCAGCCAAGAATGGGGGGACGAGCAGTACTTC. It encodes CASSQEWGDEQYF. The V call is TRBV14, the J call TRBJ2-7; tentative D call: TRBD2 (6 bases). Trimming cost V 0 bases and J 5 bases, with 8 bases left between them. Germline CDR1 and CDR2: SGHDN and FVKESK. This CDR3 comprises 13 residues.

This chain links TRBV7-8 with TRBJ2-2; 7 bases are shared with TRBD1. Germline CDR1 SGHVS, CDR2 FQNEAQ. The CDR3 is 16 residues long. The J segment lost 4 bases and the V segment lost 0 bases, leaving 5 bases of the junction unmatched. The CDR3 spells CASSLAPNRGTGELFF. The CDR3, as DNA: TGTGCCAGCAGCTTAGCGCCCAACAGGGGCACCGGGGAGCTGTTTTTT.

The CDR3 bases are TGCGCCAGCAGCCAACCTGACACGGTCTACGAGCAGTACTTC. Amino acids: CASSQPDTVYEQYF. The rearrangement joins TRBV4-1 to TRBJ2-7; D is ambiguous. This CDR3 is built from 14 residues. Per germline, CDR1 MGHRA and CDR2 YSYEKL. V shed 2 bases and J shed 3 bases, with 11 bases lying between them.

This clonotype occurred many times. A much larger clone sits a single nucleotide away, making a read error possible. CDR3 in amino acids: CASSLGFDTGELFF. CDR3 coding DNA: TGCGCCAGCAGCTTGGGGTTCGACACCGGGGAGCTGTTTTTT. The genes are TRBV5-1 and TRBJ2-2; D ambiguous. Per the germline V gene, CDR1 is SGHRS and CDR2 is YFSETQ. CDR3 length: 14 residues. Trimming shortened V by 0 bases and J by 3 bases, and 6 bases separated the two germline ends.

As concerns this clonotype: The missing conserved phenylalanine or tryptophan at the end of this CDR3 makes a read error likely. Because the CDR3's place on the DNA is in doubt, the DNA is left out and the CDR3 is given as listed by TCRdb. This CDR3 reads CASSPEPGGESSYEPLC. The V and J genes are TRBV7-2 and TRBJ2-7; the D call TRBD1 from the table was never checked on the DNA. Germline V gives CDR1 SGHTA, CDR2 FQGNSA. The CDR3 numbers 17 amino acids, ends counted.

V gene TRBV7-8 combines with J gene TRBJ2-7, with 7 bases lining up with TRBD1. This CDR3 has 16 amino acids. V shed 2 bases, J shed 0 bases, and the junction held 7 bases outside the gene matches. Germline values: CDR1 SGHVS, CDR2 FQNEAQ. For the CDR3, the DNA is TGTGCCAGCAGCTTAAGTAGCGCAGGGGGCTCCTACGAGCAGTACTTC. As protein: CASSLSSAGGSYEQYF. Looking up the rest from reference TRBV7-8 and TRBJ2-7 gives the full variable domain: GAGVSQSPRYKVAKRGQDVALRCDPISGHVSLFWYQQALGQGPEFLTYFQNEAQLDKSGLPSDRFFAERPEGSVSTLKIQRTQQEDSAVYLCASSLSSAGGSYEQYFGPGTRLTVT.

This clonotype has ten or more counts. J is TRBJ2-7 and V is TRBV9, with TRBD1 matching over 7 bases. The CDR3 loop spans 15 amino acids. V lost 3 bases and J lost 4; bases outside the gene matches: 10. CDR1 and CDR2 from the germline V gene are SGDLS and YYNGEE. The CDR3 loop reads CASSARDSRPYEQYF. The CDR3 DNA is TGTGCCAGCAGCGCCCGGGACAGCAGACCGTACGAGCAGTACTTC.

This clonotype was detected only a few times. The rearrangement joins TRBV20-1 to TRBJ2-5; D is unclear. The germline V gene encodes CDR1 DFQATT and CDR2 SNEGSKA (reference sequence). The CDR3 is 13 amino acids. V was clipped by 4 bases and J by 3 bases, with 12 bases between them. The CDR3 DNA follows: TGCAGTGCTATTGGTCTGGGGAAAGAGACCCAGTACTTC. Its translation is CSAIGLGKETQYF.

This clonotype occurred many times. The rearrangement links TRBV28 to TRBJ1-2, with D unclear. There are 14 residues in the CDR3. Trimming stripped 6 bases from V and 2 bases from J, with 13 bases between. Germline V lookup: CDR1 MDHEN, CDR2 SYDVKM. The CDR3 loop reads CASRPAYRNYGYTF. In DNA, the CDR3 is TGTGCCAGCAGACCAGCCTACCGCAACTATGGCTACACCTTC.

With regard to this clonotype: Germline and junction disagree at one end, which may indicate a read error. The chain joins TRBV7-2 to TRBJ2-7; D possibly uses TRBD1 or TRBD2 (5 bases each). The CDR3 spans 15 residues. Germline-derived CDR1 and CDR2 are SGHTA and FQGNSA. Written as DNA, the CDR3 is TGTGCCAGCAGCTCCAAAACCGGGACGGAATACGAGCGGTTCTTC. Amino acids: CASSSKTGTEYERFF.

This clonotype was counted at least ten times. J is TRBJ2-5 and V is TRBV30; D may correspond to TRBD1 or TRBD2 (5 bases each). This CDR3 spans 13 amino acids. In germline, CDR1 is GTSNPN, CDR2 SVGIG (reference sequence). The V gene lost 4 bases and the J gene lost 5 bases, with 14 bases spanning the gap. DNA for the CDR3: TGTGCCTGGACGGCCAGCTGGGGGGAGACCCAGTACTTC. Protein: CAWTASWGETQYF.

The chain is built from TRBV6-1 and TRBJ1-6, with TRBD1 as a possible D gene (5 bases). The CDR3 has 13 residues. Looked up from germline, CDR1 is MNHNS and CDR2 is SASEGT. Trimming took 7 bases from V and 7 from J, leaving 11 bases between them. CDR3 amino acids: CASNRGFNSPLHF. The CDR3 DNA is TGTGCCAGCAATAGGGGCTTCAATTCACCCCTCCACTTT.

V gene TRBV20-1 combines with J gene TRBJ2-2; D call uncertain. Germline CDR1 is DFQATT and CDR2 is SNEGSKA (reference sequence). CDR3 length: 14 residues. V gave up 1 base and J gave up 3 bases, with 9 bases separating them. In DNA form, the CDR3 reads TGCAGTGCTAGAGGCCCGCTGGACACCGGGGAGCTGTTTTTT. Encoded protein: CSARGPLDTGELFF.

The gene calls are TRBV20-1 and TRBJ1-1, with a possible D match to TRBD1 (5 bases). The CDR3 contains 15 residues. Germline V gene sequence: CDR1 DFQATT, CDR2 SNEGSKA (reference sequence). The CDR3 bases are TGCAGCGTTATACGGGGACGACCTCGTAACACTGAAGCTTTCTTT. This encodes CSVIRGRPRNTEAFF.

This clonotype was seen only once. This chain uses TRBV12-3 or TRBV12-4 with TRBJ1-5, with TRBD1 matching over 7 bases. J lost 5 bases, V lost 5 bases, and 15 bases had no gene match. CDR3 length equals 17 residues. The CDR3 reads CASSPLSGQTLDQPQHF. The CDR3 region has the DNA TGTGCCAGCAGTCCCCTATCGGGACAGACTCTGGATCAGCCCCAGCATTTT.

In this sample, this clonotype turned up many times. The chain links TRBV11-2 to TRBJ2-7; D might be TRBD2 (5 bases). The CDR3 is 12 residues long. Per the germline V gene, CDR1 is SGHAT and CDR2 is FQNNGV. V lost 6 bases to trimming and J lost 6 bases, with 12 bases between them. The CDR3 is CASRASYGEQYF. CDR3 nucleotides: TGTGCCAGCAGGGCTAGCTACGGCGAGCAGTACTTC.

The chain recombines TRBV10-3 with TRBJ2-2; D unresolved. The V end was cut by 10 bases, the J end by 7 bases, with 16 bases between. This CDR3 has 13 amino acids. Germline V gene data show CDR1 as ENHRY and CDR2 as SYGVKD. The CDR3 region has the DNA TGTGCCAGCAGGCGCGACCTGAACGGGGAGCTGTTTTTT. As protein: CASRRDLNGELFF.

The chain links TRBV2 to TRBJ1-5; D gene unclear. Germline-derived CDR1 and CDR2 are SNHLY and FYNNEI. The ends were cut back, 4 bases at V and 9 bases at J, with 25 bases in the middle. The CDR3 runs to 17 residues. The CDR3 region is CASSVNTQERVQGPQHF. CDR3 DNA sequence: TGTGCCAGCAGTGTAAACACACAAGAAAGGGTTCAAGGGCCCCAGCATTTT.